This T cell receptor (beta chain) was found in a study of shared clonotypes between healthy human individuals (dated by TCRdb to 2020 to 2021). Regarding the complete study: A few men and a couple of women, aged 18 to 49 years, made up the cohort. Per donor, three plates each were used for CD4 naive and CD4 memory, two for CD8 naive, and one for CD8 memory. Blood TCR repertoires of roughly five healthy adults were deeply sequenced to estimate repertoire size and the extent of clonotype sharing between individuals. Different laboratories and diverse techniques were used to prepare libraries and sequence TCR repertoires, to increase sequencing depth and limit assay-specific biases. Each donor's leukapheresis produced roughly between about 0.9 and 9.5 billion PBMCs.

Using the deep immunoSEQ assay, multiplex PCR amplified TCR CDR3 regions from genomic DNA. Extracted genomic DNA from each cell subset was spread evenly across all wells of several immunoSEQ 96-well plates, with each plate serving as a replicate. For sorted subsets, approximately 210 ng genomic DNA, equal to 25,000 to 35,000 T cell genomes, was loaded into each replicate PCR. Purified libraries were quantified with a Qubit 3.0 fluorometer, sized on a Bioanalyzer 2100, and re-quantified with the KAPA Library Quantification kit. Every immunoSEQ 96-well plate was sequenced on a dedicated single-read 150-cycle Illumina NextSeq 550 flow cell. The original methods were these. Because only junctional sequences without quality scores were contained in the immunoSEQ output, filtering matching that applied to full-length reads could not be performed. Sequences were annotated with PyIR, a Python wrapper for IgBLAST v1.9, and V/J genes and CDR3 were assigned using IMGT germline references. Reads were filtered out if the reads had weak V/J assignments (E-value above 1e-6), no CDR3, stop codons, out-of-frame junctions, or ambiguous translated residues. V3J clonotypes were defined as sequences sharing the same inferred V gene, J gene, and CDR3 amino acid sequence. Percentage overlap between repertoires was calculated by dividing the number of shared unique clonotypes by the size of the smaller repertoire. Three approaches were used to assess repertoire richness: RTK rarefaction, the Chao1 estimator, and Recon v2.1 estimates of unobserved clonotypes. For all TCRbeta clonotypes obtained by the gDNA method from a few donors, generation probabilities were computed with OLGA. Not all clones reach the TCRdb copy of this immuneACCESS table, which keeps in-frame sequences only. Checked studies attribute under half of the gap to unresolved V genes and leave the rest unexplained. V and J calls and clone size are as listed in that table; D and trimming were resolved from the DNA. Present in this sample are around 2.5 million clones, over 85% of which were seen just once. The ten top clones hold approximately 0.36% of the sample.

What the work shows at the level of the full study, not this receptor alone: Rarefaction of sorted-subset datasets indicated incomplete sequencing despite the large sequencing depth. Sampling was limited to blood, and TCR repertoires in tissue likely differ from TCR repertoires in blood. Larger estimated clonotype richness was generally found for naive subsets than for memory subsets. When several donors were compared, the shared fraction of clonotypes was about 5.4% for naive CD4, more than 3% for naive CD8, roughly 2.3% for memory CD4, and 0.4% for memory CD8. Pairwise subsampling indicated that sequencing depth was expected to affect the degree of clonotype sharing among donors. Higher generation probabilities were observed for clonotypes shared by all four sorted-subset donors than for non-shared clonotypes. Because the study included only a small number of donors, the genetic and exposure-history diversity represented was limited.

Note on this clone: Its cognate antigen has yet to be identified. Base qualities were left out, and no much larger clone turns up one base away.

The donors were healthy, HIV-negative adults who had no recently reported acute infections or vaccinations. Every donor was a Caucasian adult living in Nashville, Tennessee, USA. CD4+ T cells were enriched by magnetic negative selection; naive cells were then positively selected on CD45RA, and the negative fraction formed the memory subset. After blood collection by leukapheresis, PBMCs were isolated using Ficoll-Histopaque density gradient centrifugation and then cryopreserved in the vapor phase of liquid nitrogen. Purity and quantity of every magnetically sorted T cell population were checked by analytical flow cytometry. Genomic DNA was isolated from every sorted fraction and measured by UV absorbance on a Nanodrop 2000c. This TCR was recovered from a man aged 18 to 29 in good health. Some clones in this sample may be carry-over from other donors' samples. The sequenced sample was naive CD4+ T cells from PBMCs. The cell subset or site label, read with the paper, signifies: CD45RA+ positively selected.

The DNA sequence is as follows: TGTGCCAGCAGCTTGGGCCCGATCTCTGGAAACACCATATATTTT. This translates into CASSLGPISGNTIYF. The V gene is TRBV5-4 and the J gene is TRBJ1-3, with an unclear D gene assignment. In the germline V gene (reference sequence), CDR1 corresponds to SGHNT and CDR2 to YYREEE. The trim is 0 bases for V and 0 bases for J, with a gap of 7 bases between the germline ends. The CDR3 contains 15 residues, cysteine and phenylalanine counted. The entry retains the CDR3 DNA only, 45 bases that are in frame from base 1. Here the CDR3 is joined to the reference TRBV5-4 and TRBJ1-3 genes, and the full variable domain is: ETGVTQSPTHLIKTRGQQVTLRCSSQSGHNTVSWYQQALGQGPQFIFQYYREEENGRGNFPPRFSGLQFPNYSSELNVNALELDDSALYLCASSLGPISGNTIYFGEGSWLTVV.